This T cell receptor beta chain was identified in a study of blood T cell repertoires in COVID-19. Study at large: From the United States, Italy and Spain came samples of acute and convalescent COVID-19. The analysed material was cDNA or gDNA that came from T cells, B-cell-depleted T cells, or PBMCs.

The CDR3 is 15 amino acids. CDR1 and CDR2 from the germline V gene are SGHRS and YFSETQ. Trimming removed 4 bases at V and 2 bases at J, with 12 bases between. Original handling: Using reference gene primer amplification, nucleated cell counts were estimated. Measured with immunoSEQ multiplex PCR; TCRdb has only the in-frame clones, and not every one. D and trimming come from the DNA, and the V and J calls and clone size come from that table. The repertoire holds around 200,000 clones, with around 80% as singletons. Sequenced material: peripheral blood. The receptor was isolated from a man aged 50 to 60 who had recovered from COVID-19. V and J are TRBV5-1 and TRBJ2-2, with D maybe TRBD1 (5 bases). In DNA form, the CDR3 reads TGCGCCAGCAGCACAATGACAGCAAACACCGGGGAGCTGTTTTTT. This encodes CASSTMTANTGELFF.